These 5 T cell receptor beta chains came from one sample sequenced in a study of blood T cells in healthy people across ages. The second PCR ran roughly 7 to 11 cycles with a sample-barcoded 5' primer and J-beta primers. One entry per CDR3 protein, called by TCRdb with MiXCR from the 5' RACE reads. This table has 1.8 million or so distinct CDR3 sequences, more than 35% appearing once. Material: blood. Receptors were obtained from a human donor in good health.

The rearrangement joins TRBV9 to TRBJ2-1, with TRBD2 matching over 10 bases. The J call is in doubt because the DNA end fits TRBJ2-7 better. The CDR3 consists of 15 residues. Germline lookup yields CDR1 SGDLS and CDR2 YYNGEE. CDR3 in amino acids: CASSPPSGGGYEQYF. The CDR3 nucleotides read TGTGCCAGCAGCCCCCCTAGCGGGGGAGGCTACGAGCAGTACTTC.

The rearrangement uses TRBV6-2 or TRBV6-3 and TRBJ1-1; a weak D match, TRBD1 (6 bases). Trimming left V 6 bases short and J 4 bases short, with 21 bases between. This CDR3 comprises 16 residues. CDR1 and CDR2 (germline): MNHEY, SVGEGT. CDR3 coding DNA: TGTGCCAGCAGCTTACTACGAGGGGGTGTGGGCACTGAAGCTTTCTTT. It encodes CASSLLRGGVGTEAFF.

As for this clonotype: A junction end diverges from the germline sequence, so it may reflect a read error. The chain employs TRBV7-9 and TRBJ2-1; maybe TRBD2 (5 bases). Looked up from germline, CDR1 is SEHNR and CDR2 is FQNEAQ (reference sequence). The CDR3 has 15 residues. This CDR3 is CTSSPVVWRRSEQFF. As DNA, the CDR3 is TGTACCAGCAGCCCCGTGGTGTGGAGGAGGAGTGAGCAGTTCTTC.

In its sample, this clonotype was seen a few times. V usage is TRBV4-2 and J usage is TRBJ2-3, with 9 bases matching TRBD1. Trimming removed 5 bases from V and 4 bases from J; junction bases left unmatched: 10. There are 16 residues in the CDR3. In germline, CDR1 is LGHNA, CDR2 YNFKEQ. For the CDR3, the DNA is TGTGCCAGCAGCTACCACACGGACAGGGGAGCAGATACGCAGTATTTT. Amino acid sequence: CASSYHTDRGADTQYF.

This clonotype was seen only a few times. The chain carries TRBV7-3 and TRBJ2-1; the D is unclear. Germline lookup yields CDR1 SGHTA and CDR2 FQGTGA. V lost 5 bases to trimming and J lost 4 bases, with 12 bases between them. The CDR3 is 14 residues long. DNA for the CDR3: TGTGCCAGCAGCATTGGACCCGGGTACAATGAGCAGTTCTTC. Its translation: CASSIGPGYNEQFF.